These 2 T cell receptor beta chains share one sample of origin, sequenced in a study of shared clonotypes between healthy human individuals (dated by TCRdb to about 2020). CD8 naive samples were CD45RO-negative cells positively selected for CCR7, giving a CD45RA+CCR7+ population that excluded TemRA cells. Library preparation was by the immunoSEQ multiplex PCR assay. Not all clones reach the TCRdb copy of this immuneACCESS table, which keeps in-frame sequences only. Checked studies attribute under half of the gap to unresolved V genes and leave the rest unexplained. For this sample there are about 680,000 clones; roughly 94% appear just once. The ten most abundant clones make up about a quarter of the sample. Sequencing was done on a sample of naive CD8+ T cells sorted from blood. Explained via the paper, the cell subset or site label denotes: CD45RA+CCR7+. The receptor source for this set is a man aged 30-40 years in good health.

CDR3 nucleotide sequence: TGTGCCAGCAGCCGGGACAGGGGTTTCTACGAGCAGTACTTC. This codes for CASSRDRGFYEQYF. The chain has TRBV28 and TRBJ2-7, with 10 bases matching TRBD1. The CDR3 has 14 amino acids. Germline V gives CDR1 MDHEN, CDR2 SYDVKM. Unmatched junction bases numbered 5, after V lost 6 bases and J lost 3 bases.

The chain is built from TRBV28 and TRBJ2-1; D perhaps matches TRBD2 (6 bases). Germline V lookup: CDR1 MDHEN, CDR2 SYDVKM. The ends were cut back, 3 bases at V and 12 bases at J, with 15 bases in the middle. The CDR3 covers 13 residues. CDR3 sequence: CASSFYGGPGQFF. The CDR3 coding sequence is TGTGCCAGCAGTTTTTACGGGGGACCGGGGCAGTTCTTC.